Below are 21 T cell receptor beta chains sequenced from a single sample in a study of identical twins. TCRdb re-called the 5' RACE reads with MiXCR, one entry per CDR3 protein. Counted here are about 220,000 distinct CDR3 sequences, 6.5% to 8.5% occurring once; the ten biggest clones make up roughly 2%. This same sample was also taken into another study, of yellow fever vaccine responses in identical twins.

Material: memory (CD45RO+) T cells sorted from blood. The source is a young woman in good health.

In its sample, this clonotype was seen many times. The CDR3 coding sequence is TGTGCCAGCAGTGAAGGGACAGGGGGCAATTCACCCCTCCACTTT. Its protein product is CASSEGTGGNSPLHF. The V and J genes are TRBV6-1 and TRBJ1-6, with TRBD1 matching 11 bases. Germline V gene sequence: CDR1 MNHNS, CDR2 SASEGT. Unmatched junction bases numbered 0, after V lost 1 base and J lost 7 bases. The CDR3 spans 15 residues.

This clonotype was seen at least ten times. Here the CDR3 reads CASSQAQTSSYEQYF. The CDR3 DNA sequence: TGTGCCAGCAGCCAAGCGCAGACTAGTTCCTACGAGCAGTACTTC. This rearrangement joins TRBV4-2 to TRBJ2-7; a possible D gene is TRBD2 (6 bases). This CDR3 is 15 amino acids long. The V gene's germline CDR1 is LGHNA and CDR2 YNFKEQ. The V end lost 1 base, the J end lost 1 base, and 11 bases lay between the germline ends.

V and J are TRBV20-1 and TRBJ2-3; D possibly uses TRBD1 or TRBD2 (5 bases each). The CDR3 is 15 amino acids. Germline lookup yields CDR1 DFQATT and CDR2 SNEGSKA (reference sequence). Trimming took off 1 base at V and 3 bases at J, with 14 bases between the two ends. The CDR3 coding sequence is TGCAGTGCTAGAGGGCCCGGGACGGGGACAGATACGCAGTATTTT. Translated: CSARGPGTGTDTQYF.

This clonotype was found a few times. V gene TRBV12-3 or TRBV12-4 combines with J gene TRBJ1-1; 8 nucleotides align to TRBD1. The CDR3 consists of 15 residues. J lost 2 bases, V lost 5 bases, and 7 bases had no gene match. Written as DNA, the CDR3 is TGTGCCAGCAGTATGCGGACAGGGTCAAACACTGAAGCTTTCTTT. This encodes CASSMRTGSNTEAFF.

The genes are TRBV3-1 and TRBJ2-6; D is unresolved. This CDR3 comprises 17 residues. The V gene lost 0 bases and the J gene lost 4 bases, with 13 bases spanning the gap. Per the germline V gene, CDR1 is LGHDT and CDR2 is YNNKEL (reference sequence). The DNA for the CDR3 is TGTGCCAGCAGCCAAGACGGTGGGGTCTCGGGGGCCAACGTCCTGACTTTC. Amino acids: CASSQDGGVSGANVLTF.

The V call is TRBV19, the J call TRBJ2-4; TRBD2 matches 10 bases. The ends lost 3 bases at V and 1 base at J; junction bases unmatched: 12. Germline V gene data show CDR1 as LNHDA and CDR2 as SQIVND (reference sequence). This CDR3 is 19 amino acids long. The CDR3 loop is CASSISGASGSVAKNIQYF. CDR3 bases: TGTGCCAGTAGTATCTCCGGGGCTAGCGGGAGTGTGGCCAAAAACATTCAGTACTTC.

This clonotype was seen only a few times. The CDR3 nucleotides are TGTGCCAGCAGCTTGAGGAGTGGAGCACAAGGCACGCAGTATTTT. Translated: CASSLRSGAQGTQYF. The gene calls are TRBV5-8 and TRBJ2-3; D not certain. CDR3 length: 15 residues. Germline loops: CDR1 SGHTS, CDR2 YDEGEE. The ends were cut back, 1 base at V and 9 bases at J, with 18 bases in the middle.

This clonotype was recorded many times. The chain has TRBV11-1 and TRBJ2-3; 12 bases fit TRBD2. The CDR3 extends over 20 amino acids. From germline, CDR1 is SGHAT and CDR2 FQDESV (reference sequence). With V trimmed by 6 bases and J by 2 bases, 18 bases remained unmatched. The CDR3 coding sequence is TGTGCCAGCAGTAAACAAGGACTAGCGGGACCACTTATAACCACAGATACGCAGTATTTT. Translation: CASSKQGLAGPLITTDTQYF.

This clonotype came up a few times. V and J are TRBV4-2 and TRBJ2-1; 16 bases match TRBD2. CDR1 LGHNA and CDR2 YNFKEQ come from the germline V gene. J was trimmed by 12 bases and V by 4 bases; bases with no gene match: 9. The CDR3 consists of 16 residues. This chain's CDR3 is CASSRIGTSGGAGQFF. The CDR3 DNA follows: TGTGCCAGCAGCCGGATTGGGACTAGCGGGGGGGCGGGGCAGTTCTTC.

V and J are TRBV18 and TRBJ2-3; 8 nucleotides align to TRBD2. Unmatched junction bases numbered 12, after V lost 7 bases and J lost 6 bases. From germline, CDR1 is KGHSH and CDR2 LQKENI. The CDR3 consists of 15 residues. CDR3 DNA sequence: TGTGCCAGCTTGACTAGCGCGTCAAGGGTGGATACGCAGTATTTT. Translation: CASLTSASRVDTQYF. Supplemented by reference TRBV18 and TRBJ2-3, the full variable domain reads NAGVMQNPRHLVRRRGQEARLRCSPMKGHSHVYWYRQLPEEGLKFMVYLQKENIIDESGMPKERFSAEFPKEGPSILRIQQVVRGDSAAYFCASLTSASRVDTQYFGPGTRLTVL.

This clonotype was picked up a small number of times. The V and J genes are TRBV19 and TRBJ2-5; TRBD2 matches at 9 bases. This CDR3 contains 15 residues. Germline loops: CDR1 LNHDA, CDR2 SQIVND (reference sequence). V was clipped by 5 bases and J by 5 bases; unmatched bases: 9. The CDR3 here is CASSGSGTSLETQYF. DNA of the CDR3: TGTGCCAGTAGTGGGTCCGGGACTAGCTTGGAGACCCAGTACTTC.

The table lists this clonotype with a few counts. The chain recombines TRBV5-1 with TRBJ2-5; 7 bases match TRBD2. J lost 5 bases, V lost 5 bases, and 9 bases had no gene match. This CDR3 comprises 14 residues. Germline loops: CDR1 SGHRS, CDR2 YFSETQ. In DNA, the CDR3 is TGCGCCAGCAGACTAGCGACAACCCGCGAGACCCAGTACTTC. This gives the protein CASRLATTRETQYF.

This clonotype was observed a few times. The gene calls are TRBV19 and TRBJ1-4, with D maybe TRBD1 (6 bases). CDR1 LNHDA and CDR2 SQIVND come from the germline V gene (reference sequence). The CDR3 extends over 14 amino acids. Between the trimmed V and J ends, which lost 10 bases and 10 bases, there was a span of 22 bases. The CDR3 sequence: CATGPNTPTGKLFF. DNA for the CDR3: TGTGCCACGGGACCAAATACTCCGACAGGAAAACTGTTTTTT.

CDR3 residues: CASSFLPGVGETQYF. CDR3 DNA sequence: TGTGCCAGCAGCTTCCTTCCGGGGGTCGGAGAGACCCAGTACTTC. The genes are TRBV7-3 and TRBJ2-5; tentative D call: TRBD2 (6 bases). Germline loops: CDR1 SGHTA, CDR2 FQGTGA. V was trimmed by 3 bases and J by 4 bases, leaving 15 bases between them. CDR3 length: 15 amino acids.

This clonotype was observed at least ten times. The chain couples TRBV7-9 to TRBJ1-1; the D is unclear. Germline V lookup: CDR1 SEHNR, CDR2 FQNEAQ (reference sequence). The CDR3 is 13 amino acids. V was trimmed by 3 bases and J by 3 bases, leaving 8 bases between them. DNA for the CDR3: TGTGCCAGCAGCTTTGGAAGGGACACTGAAGCTTTCTTT. Translating it yields CASSFGRDTEAFF.

This clonotype has ten or more counts. The chain links TRBV3-1 to TRBJ2-1, with 7 bases lining up with TRBD2. The CDR3 spans 14 residues. Germline V gene data show CDR1 as LGHDT and CDR2 as YNNKEL (reference sequence). Losses at the gene ends were 4 bases for V and 3 bases for J; bases not matched to a gene: 3. The CDR3 DNA reads as TGTGCCAGCAGCCTTTGGGACTACTACAATGAGCAGTTCTTC. Its translation is CASSLWDYYNEQFF.

This clonotype was found a few times. A much larger clone differs by one base, so this may be a read error. CDR3 loop: CSVDKTSGTNEQSF. The DNA for the CDR3 is TGCAGCGTTGATAAAACTAGCGGCACCAATGAGCAGTCCTTC. The V gene is TRBV29-1, the J gene TRBJ2-1; 8 bases match TRBD2. Germline CDR1 and CDR2: SQVTM and ANQGSEA. This CDR3 is 14 amino acids long.

This clonotype was found a few times. V is TRBV7-9 and J is TRBJ2-7, with 7 bases lining up with TRBD1. V was pared by 3 bases and J by 4 bases, with 12 bases of the junction left unmatched. Germline values: CDR1 SEHNR, CDR2 FQNEAQ (reference sequence). This CDR3 contains 16 residues. The CDR3 nucleotides read TGTGCCAGCAGCTTGGGGCCCAGTGGCAGGGGGTACGAGCAGTACTTC. Its protein product is CASSLGPSGRGYEQYF. Full variable domain (rest looked up from reference TRBV7-9 and TRBJ2-7): DTGVSQNPRHKITKRGQNVTFRCDPISEHNRLYWYRQTLGQGPEFLTYFQNEAQLEKSRLLSDRFSAERPKGSFSTLEIQRTEQGDSAMYLCASSLGPSGRGYEQYFGPGTRLTVT.

This clonotype was counted between two and nine times. The chain carries TRBV5-1 and TRBJ2-6, with TRBD1 matching 8 bases. This CDR3 region has 16 residues. J lost 4 bases, V lost 4 bases, and 7 bases had no gene match. Germline CDR1 reads SGHRS; CDR2 reads YFSETQ. The CDR3 DNA follows: TGCGCCAGCAGCCCGCAGACAGGGGCAGGGGCCAACGTCCTGACTTTC. Residues: CASSPQTGAGANVLTF.

DNA of the CDR3: TGCAGTGCCGTGGTACTAGCGGGAAGCTCCTACGAGCAGTACTTC. Translating it yields CSAVVLAGSSYEQYF. This sequence joins TRBV20-1 and TRBJ2-7; TRBD2 matches 10 bases. V gave up 6 bases and J gave up 0 bases; unmatched junction bases: 8. The CDR3 totals 15 residues. Germline V CDR1 and CDR2: DFQATT, SNEGSKA (reference sequence).

The V and J genes are TRBV28 and TRBJ2-5, with 9 bases matching TRBD1. The CDR3 contains 15 residues. The germline V gene encodes CDR1 MDHEN and CDR2 SYDVKM. With 5 bases clipped from V and 5 bases from J, the junction kept 9 bases outside the gene matches. As DNA, the CDR3 is TGTGCCAGCAGTACCAACAGACAGGGGGGGGAGACCCAGTACTTC. It yields the protein CASSTNRQGGETQYF.